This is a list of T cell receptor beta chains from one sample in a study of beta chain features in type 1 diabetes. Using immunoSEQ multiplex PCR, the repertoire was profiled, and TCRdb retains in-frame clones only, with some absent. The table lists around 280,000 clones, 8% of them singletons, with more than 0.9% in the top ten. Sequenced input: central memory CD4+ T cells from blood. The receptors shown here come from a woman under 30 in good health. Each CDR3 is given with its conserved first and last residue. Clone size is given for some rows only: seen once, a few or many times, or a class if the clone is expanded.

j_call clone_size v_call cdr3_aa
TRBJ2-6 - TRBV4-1 CASSQTGVSGANVLTF
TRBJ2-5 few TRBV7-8 CASGIETQYF
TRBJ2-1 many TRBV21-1 CASSKAVRPIDRINEQFF
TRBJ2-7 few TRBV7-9 CASSSSGPGEQYF
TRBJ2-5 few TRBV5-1 CASSYRETQYF
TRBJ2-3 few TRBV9 CASSVGGGPGTDTQYF
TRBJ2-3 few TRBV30 CAWRGAVRRDTQYF
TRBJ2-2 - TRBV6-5 CASSEALGGELFF
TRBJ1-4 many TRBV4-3 CASSQDGRGDNEKLFF
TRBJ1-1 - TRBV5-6 CASSLALGTGDEAFF
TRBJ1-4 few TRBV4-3 CASSQERTGGKLFF
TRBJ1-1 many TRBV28 CASSPWGEYSTEAFF
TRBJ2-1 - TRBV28 CATRSQRGAMEKFF
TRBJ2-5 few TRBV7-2 CASSYSGGFSETQYF
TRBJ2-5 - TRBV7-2 CASSLVTSETQYF
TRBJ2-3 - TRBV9 CASSAGQSTDTQYF
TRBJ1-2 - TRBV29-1 CSALGRTDDYGYTF
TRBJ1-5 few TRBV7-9 CASSLGYQPQHF